This T cell receptor beta chain was recorded in a study of blood T cell repertoires in COVID-19. Study-wide context: Material from acute and convalescent COVID-19 was sourced from the United States, Italy and Spain. Sources were T cells, B-cell-depleted T cells, or PBMCs; the material itself was cDNA or gDNA.

As processed by the authors: By means of reference gene primer amplification, nucleated cell counts were estimated. This table comes from immunoSEQ multiplex PCR, and its TCRdb copy is limited to in-frame clones, with some not included. V and J calls and clone size are given by that table; D and trimming were obtained from the DNA. Among a few hundred thousand clones listed, roughly nine tenths were seen once. This CDR3 region has 13 residues. Germline V lookup: CDR1 SGHKS, CDR2 YYEKEE (reference sequence). V was trimmed by 2 bases and J by 3 bases, leaving 6 bases between them. Those enrolled, adults aged about 18 to 89 years, came from 24 US areas.

The V call is TRBV5-5, the J call TRBJ1-5, with a tentative D call TRBD1 (5 bases). The TCR was taken from a man aged 25 to 40 who had recovered from COVID-19. Sequencing was carried out using PBMCs or T cells enriched from blood (not recorded which). The CDR3 DNA is TGTGCCAGCAGCTTACAGGACAATCAGCCCCAGCATTTT. It translates to CASSLQDNQPQHF.